This note documents a single T cell receptor (beta chain) sequence. In the study's own analysis: Amplification of reference gene primers was used by the study to estimate nucleated cell counts. Generated by immunoSEQ multiplex PCR, the TCRdb table keeps only in-frame clones and is missing some. The V and J calls and clone size come from that table; D and trimming were worked out from the DNA. The sample has 150,000 to 200,000 clones; 80% to 90% are singletons. This entry comes from a study of blood T cell repertoires in COVID-19. The wider study: The origin of the acute and convalescent COVID-19 samples was the United States, Italy and Spain.

The V gene's germline CDR1 is GTSNPN and CDR2 SVGIG (reference sequence). V gave up 2 bases and J gave up 3 bases, with 10 bases separating them. This CDR3 is built from 14 residues. V gene TRBV30 combines with J gene TRBJ2-2, with D possibly being TRBD2 (6 bases). The sequenced sample was peripheral blood. This receptor was identified in a man between 70 and 80 years old with active or convalescent COVID-19. CDR3 protein: CAWSRGDYTGELFF. CDR3 nucleotide sequence: TGTGCCTGGAGTCGAGGGGACTACACCGGGGAGCTGTTTTTT.